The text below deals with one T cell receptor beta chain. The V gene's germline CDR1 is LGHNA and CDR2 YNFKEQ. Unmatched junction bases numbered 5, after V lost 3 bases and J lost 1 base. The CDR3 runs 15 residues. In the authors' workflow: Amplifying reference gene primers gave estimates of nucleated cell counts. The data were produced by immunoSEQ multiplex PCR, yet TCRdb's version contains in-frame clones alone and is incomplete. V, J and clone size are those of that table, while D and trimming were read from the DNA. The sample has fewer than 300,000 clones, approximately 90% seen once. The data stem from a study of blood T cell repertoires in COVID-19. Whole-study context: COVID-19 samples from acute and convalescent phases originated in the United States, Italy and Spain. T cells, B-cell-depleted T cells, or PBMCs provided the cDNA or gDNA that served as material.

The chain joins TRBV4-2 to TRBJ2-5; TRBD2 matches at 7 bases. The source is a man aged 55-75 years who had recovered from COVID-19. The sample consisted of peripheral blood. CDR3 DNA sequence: TGTGCCAGCAGCCAGAAATTAGCGGGCCAAGAGACCCAGTACTTC. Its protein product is CASSQKLAGQETQYF.